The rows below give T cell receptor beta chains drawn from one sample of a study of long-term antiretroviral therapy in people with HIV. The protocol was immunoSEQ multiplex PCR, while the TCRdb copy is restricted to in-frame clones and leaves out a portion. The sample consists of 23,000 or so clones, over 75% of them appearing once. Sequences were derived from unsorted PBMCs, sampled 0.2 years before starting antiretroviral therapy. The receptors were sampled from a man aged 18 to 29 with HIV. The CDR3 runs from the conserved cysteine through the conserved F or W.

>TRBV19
CASSIIGFGYNEQFF
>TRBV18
CASSPPLKFEGFPIFTGELFF
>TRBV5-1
CASSLRGNEETQYF
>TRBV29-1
CSVEELAGVVGTDTQYF
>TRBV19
CASSPGEGLNEQYF
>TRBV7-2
CASGRQGGGSYEQYF
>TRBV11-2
CASSPSGRDNQPQHF
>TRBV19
CASSIGQGLYNEQFF
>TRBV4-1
CASSQVGGRIRGYTF
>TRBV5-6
CASSNKEGEGGNTIYF
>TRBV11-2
CASSLSGRATNTIYF